Listed below are T cell receptor beta chains from one sample, sequenced in a study of cytomegalovirus exposure and HLA in healthy donors. The data were produced by immunoSEQ multiplex PCR, yet TCRdb's version contains in-frame clones alone and is incomplete. The sample has about 130,000 clones, 84% seen once. The sequenced sample consisted of PBMCs. Receptors originate from a man aged 50 to 59 in good health and CMV-seronegative. The conserved cysteine and the conserved F or W are not part of the CDR3 here. Clone size appears in some rows only: once, few, many, or a class for an expanded clone.

V	J	size	CDR3
TRBV5-1	TRBJ2-5	.	ASSTTVQETQY
TRBV2	TRBJ2-5	once	ASRSLGGALRETQY
TRBV6-9	TRBJ2-3	.	ASSYLATGGPTTDTQY
TRBV29-1	TRBJ2-5	.	SVEGPDGTQY
TRBV9	TRBJ2-6	.	ASSPPQANVLT
TRBV5-1	TRBJ1-1	.	ASSPLGQGANTEAF
TRBV2	TRBJ1-5	.	ASSESRTSRSNQPQH
TRBV18	TRBJ2-5	.	ASSPGGTSGQETQY
TRBV4-3	TRBJ2-5	.	ASSQDSYGGAETQY
TRBV15	TRBJ1-1	.	ATSRGDSNTEAF
TRBV6-6	TRBJ1-5	.	ASNQGFQPQH
TRBV6-5	TRBJ1-1	.	ASSYRGRRGTEAF
TRBV5-1	TRBJ1-3	.	ASSLEGQGDTIY
TRBV16	TRBJ1-5	.	ASSQSPLTDQPQH
TRBV30	TRBJ2-2	.	AWTPGLAGGPGWLF
TRBV7-9	TRBJ1-3	.	ASSLRVGRESGNTIY
TRBV2	TRBJ1-5	.	ASRRAGAMGNQPQH